The 4 T cell receptor beta chains listed next were all sequenced from one sample in a study of early T cells in non-severe SARS-CoV-2 infection. One entry per CDR3 protein results from TCRdb running MiXCR on the 5' RACE reads. Found here are around 30,000 distinct CDR3 sequences, roughly 5.8% of them singletons; the top ten hold 5.5% to 7%. The sample was whole blood. Receptors originate from an adult who was a healthcare worker with PCR-confirmed SARS-CoV-2 infection or an uninfected control (not recorded which).

The rearrangement uses TRBV5-4 and TRBJ2-5; D might be TRBD2 (6 bases). The CDR3 length is 15 residues. In germline, CDR1 is SGHNT, CDR2 YYREEE (reference sequence). Deletions cut 4 bases from V and 0 bases from J, with 13 bases between. CDR3 in amino acids: CASSPEGSDQETQYF. The CDR3 bases are TGTGCCAGCAGCCCGGAGGGATCTGACCAAGAGACCCAGTACTTC.

This clonotype occurred many times. The genes are TRBV20-1 and TRBJ2-5; D is possibly TRBD2 (6 bases). V lost 1 base to trimming and J lost 4 bases, with 13 bases between them. Germline CDR1 and CDR2: DFQATT and SNEGSKA (reference sequence). This CDR3 region has 14 residues. The CDR3 coding sequence is TGCAGTGCTAGAGTGGGGGACTGGGGAGAGACCCAGTACTTC. It codes for CSARVGDWGETQYF.

This clonotype was detected only a few times. This chain links TRBV25-1 with TRBJ2-3, with D possibly being TRBD1 or TRBD2 (5 bases each). Looked up from germline, CDR1 is MGHDK and CDR2 is SYGVNS. CDR3 length: 16 residues. V lost 5 bases and J lost 2, with 17 bases in between. CDR3 in amino acids: CASSTRDVYSTDTQYF. CDR3 sequence (DNA): TGTGCCAGCAGTACCCGGGACGTATATTCCACAGATACGCAGTATTTT.

The chain carries TRBV2 and TRBJ2-1, with D unresolved. The germline V gene has CDR1 SNHLY and CDR2 FYNNEI. This CDR3 is built from 13 residues. Trimming took 4 bases from V and 2 from J, leaving 6 bases between them. The CDR3 nucleotides are TGTGCCAGCAGTGTGACAACCTACAATGAGCAGTTCTTC. It is translated as CASSVTTYNEQFF.